This TCR beta chain originates from a study of T-cell reconstitution after alpha-beta-depleted transplantation in children. Whole-study findings and limits: Several hundred rapidly expanded clones from non-depleted graft cells reportedly supplied alpha-beta T cells about two months post-transplant. Most T-cell counts and diversity one year after the transplant came from T cells that were newly produced.

CDR3 length: 13 amino acids. With V trimmed by 8 bases and J by 4 bases, 7 bases remained unmatched. This clonotype came up many times. No antigen is known for it. TCRbeta library construction was performed incorporating unique molecular identifiers. TCRdb processed the PCR reads anew with MiXCR; each CDR3 protein has one entry. Of approximately 170,000 distinct CDR3 sequences in the sample, 11% are singletons; the top ten hold about 13%. The sequence derives from a boy aged 2 to 10 with acute myeloid leukemia, due to receive a stem cell transplant. Sequenced material: PBMCs, taken before TCRalphabeta/CD19-depleted stem cell transplant. The V and J genes are TRBV12-3 or TRBV12-4 and TRBJ1-2, with 7 positions matching TRBD1. CDR3 sequence reads: CASGRQGSYGYTF. Here the CDR3 DNA reads TGTGCCAGCGGAAGACAGGGTAGCTATGGCTACACCTTC.